The present entry profiles one T cell receptor beta chain with its context. Antigen: not known. These data originate in a study of cytomegalovirus exposure and HLA in healthy donors. Study-wide points: In vitro testing confirmed three CMV-associated chains as specific for CMV antigens. Later analysis identified several of the most significant clusters that appeared linked to common viral pathogens. Cytomegalovirus status was reportedly diagnosed by the classifier with high specificity and sensitivity. The study recorded fewer than 200 TCR beta chains that were cytomegalovirus-associated.

The PCR used 60 Vbeta and 13 Jbeta primers. Sequencing was performed with immunoSEQ multiplex PCR; in TCRdb, only in-frame clones are kept and a portion is missing. The sample consists of 100,000 or so clones, around 74% of them appearing once. J was trimmed by 5 bases and V by 0 bases; bases with no gene match: 5. The V gene's germline CDR1 is SQVTM and CDR2 ANQGSEA. The CDR3 consists of 16 residues. This chain links TRBV29-1 with TRBJ2-2, with 11 bases identical to TRBD1. The sequencing input was PBMCs. The clonotype was recovered from a man younger than 45 in good health and CMV-seropositive. DNA for the CDR3: TGCAGCGTTGAAGATTCGGGACAGGGGGGTACCGGGGAGCTGTTTTTT. Its translation: CSVEDSGQGGTGELFF.